The sequence of this T cell receptor (beta chain) was determined in a study of T cells in tumors after PD-1 blockade. Overall study context: Treatment was either pembrolizumab 200 mg every 3 weeks or cemiplimab 350 mg every 2 weeks. Peripheral blood samples averaged 36,536 unique clonotypes and 113,528 templates. Some patients also took daily vismodegib 150 mg during anti-PD-1 treatment.

Study conclusions and caveats: About 41% of tumor TCR clonotypes were also found in blood.

A word on this clone: What it recognizes is unknown.

Germline CDR1 LGHNA, CDR2 YNFKEQ. The CDR3 spans 16 residues. V was clipped by 1 base and J by 4 bases, with 15 bases between them. Measured with immunoSEQ multiplex PCR; TCRdb has only the in-frame clones, and not every one. The data hold about 47,000 clones, with around 80% observed a single time. The TCR sequence derives from a human donor with advanced basal cell or squamous cell carcinoma (not recorded which). The material was PBMCs, obtained before anti-PD-1 therapy. This rearrangement joins TRBV4-2 to TRBJ2-3; possible D gene TRBD1, 5 bases. CDR3 in DNA: TGTGCCAGCAGCCAAGCCAACGCGGCAGGGCCAGATACGCAGTATTTT. Amino acid sequence: CASSQANAAGPDTQYF.